This passage covers 31 T cell receptor beta chains from one sample sequenced in a study of control samples from healthy donors and cancer patients. The data were produced by immunoSEQ multiplex PCR, yet TCRdb's version contains in-frame clones alone and is incomplete. The data show under 55,000 clones, around 80% seen once. Sequencing used blood. These receptors were obtained from a man aged 65 to 85 in good health.

The chain carries TRBV2 and TRBJ2-1; TRBD1 matches at 10 bases. Germline CDR1 reads SNHLY; CDR2 reads FYNNEI. J lost 4 bases, V lost 7 bases, and 7 bases had no gene match. The length of the CDR3 is 15 residues. The chain's CDR3 is CASTKGQGRYNEQFF. The CDR3 DNA is TGTGCCAGCACCAAGGGACAGGGGAGGTACAATGAGCAGTTCTTC.

The chain employs TRBV5-6 and TRBJ1-6; D perhaps matches TRBD1 (6 bases). There are 19 residues in the CDR3. Trimming shortened V by 0 bases and J by 1 base, and 17 bases separated the two germline ends. Germline assignment: CDR1 SGHDT and CDR2 YYEEEE. CDR3: CASSLGSGQSGSYNSPLHF. For the CDR3, the DNA is TGTGCCAGCAGCTTGGGGTCGGGACAATCAGGTTCCTATAATTCACCCCTCCACTTT.

V and J are TRBV19 and TRBJ2-1, with D perhaps TRBD1 or TRBD2 (5 bases each). CDR3 length: 16 residues. Trimming shortened V by 6 bases and J by 0 bases, and 15 bases separated the two germline ends. From germline, CDR1 is LNHDA and CDR2 SQIVND (reference sequence). This chain's CDR3 is CASSPGPGRSYNEQFF. For the CDR3, the DNA is TGTGCCAGTAGCCCCGGACCGGGACGCTCCTACAATGAGCAGTTCTTC.

The V call is TRBV11-2, the J call TRBJ1-6; D gene uncertain. The germline V gene has CDR1 SGHAT and CDR2 FQNNGV. V lost 2 bases to trimming and J lost 6 bases, with 23 bases between them. The CDR3 runs to 19 residues. CDR3 loop: CASSLNFLAGRRINSPLHF. The CDR3, as DNA: TGTGCCAGCAGCTTAAATTTTCTCGCAGGACGTAGAATTAATTCACCCCTCCACTTT.

Concerning this clone: Other DNA sequences in this specimen translate into the identical CDR3. The genes are TRBV9 and TRBJ2-5; 16 nucleotides line up with TRBD2. Losses at the gene ends were 4 bases for V and 5 bases for J; bases not matched to a gene: 8. The CDR3 length is 17 residues. Germline CDR1 and CDR2: SGDLS and YYNGEE. For the CDR3, the DNA is TGTGCCAGCAGCTCAGGGACTAGCGGGGGGGCGGGGGAGACCCAGTACTTC. This sequence encodes CASSSGTSGGAGETQYF.

This clone appeared a single time. The rearrangement uses TRBV2 and TRBJ2-1; 7 bases map to TRBD1. The CDR3 is made up of 14 amino acids. With 6 bases clipped from V and 0 bases from J, the junction kept 2 bases outside the gene matches. The germline V gene encodes CDR1 SNHLY and CDR2 FYNNEI. The DNA of the CDR3 is TGTGCCAGCAGGAACAGGGGCTCCTACAATGAGCAGTTCTTC. Translating it yields CASRNRGSYNEQFF.

The J gene is TRBJ1-2, the V gene TRBV28; the D gene is possibly TRBD1 (5 bases). V shed 4 bases and J shed 3 bases, with 12 bases lying between them. Per the germline V gene, CDR1 is MDHEN and CDR2 is SYDVKM. The CDR3 covers 14 residues. Here the CDR3 reads CASSYHDRDYGYTF. The CDR3 nucleotides read TGTGCCAGCAGTTACCACGACAGAGACTATGGCTACACCTTC.

This chain connects TRBV30 to TRBJ2-3; possibly TRBD2 for D (6 bases). Germline-derived CDR1 and CDR2 are GTSNPN and SVGIG (reference sequence). With 2 bases removed from V and 5 bases from J, the gap between germline ends came to 17 bases. This CDR3 region has 15 residues. The CDR3 DNA follows: TGTGCCTGGAGTCCTGGCGGGGCCGCGGGAGATACGCAGTATTTT. Its translation: CAWSPGGAAGDTQYF.

The rearrangement uses TRBV7-8 and TRBJ2-7; 8 nucleotides align to TRBD1. The germline V gene has CDR1 SGHVS and CDR2 FQNEAQ. Trimming at V came to 0 bases and at J to 3 bases, leaving 4 bases not matched to a gene. The CDR3 is 15 residues long. The CDR3 region is CASSLATGQVYEQYF. The CDR3 DNA sequence: TGTGCCAGCAGCTTAGCTACGGGACAGGTCTACGAGCAGTACTTC.

The rearrangement uses TRBV9 and TRBJ2-2; 8 bases agree with TRBD2. The CDR3 totals 16 residues. V shed 3 bases and J 8 bases; nucleotides not matched to a gene: 12. Germline-derived CDR1 and CDR2 are SGDLS and YYNGEE. The CDR3: CASSAGLRAGAGELFF. CDR3 coding DNA: TGTGCCAGCAGCGCCGGATTGCGAGCGGGAGCAGGGGAGCTGTTTTTT.

The chain employs TRBV11-1 and TRBJ2-7, with TRBD1 matching over 10 bases. The germline CDR1 and CDR2 sequences are SGHAT and FQDESV (reference sequence). This CDR3 contains 15 residues. V dropped 2 bases and J dropped 4; count of bases not matched to a gene: 5. The CDR3 coding sequence is TGTGCCAGCAGCTTATCCGGACAGGGGGGATACGAGCAGTACTTC. This codes for CASSLSGQGGYEQYF.

This chain joins TRBV15 and TRBJ1-4; unclear D gene. Trimming pared 0 bases from V and 3 bases from J, leaving 14 bases between. This CDR3 spans 17 amino acids. Germline CDR1 and CDR2: LNHNV and YYDKDF (reference sequence). In DNA form, the CDR3 reads TGTGCCACCAGCAGAGATGACAACAGTTTCTCTAATGAAAAACTGTTTTTT. Protein sequence: CATSRDDNSFSNEKLFF. Full variable domain (remainder filled in from reference TRBV15 and TRBJ1-4): DAMVIQNPRYQVTQFGKPVTLSCSQTLNHNVMYWYQQKSSQAPKLLFHYYDKDFNNEADTPDNFQSRRPNTSFCFLDIRSPGLGDTAMYLCATSRDDNSFSNEKLFFGSGTQLSVL.

The rearrangement uses TRBV12-3 or TRBV12-4 and TRBJ2-7; TRBD1 aligns across 8 bases. The CDR3 is 13 amino acids. Trimming took 5 bases from V and 3 from J; bases not matched to a gene: 3. Written as DNA, the CDR3 is TGTGCCAGCAGTCGGGACAGGAACTACGAGCAGTACTTC. The encoded protein is CASSRDRNYEQYF.

The chain couples TRBV5-4 to TRBJ1-5, with D unresolved. V shed 1 base and J shed 6 bases, with 8 bases lying between them. Germline V CDR1 and CDR2: SGHNT, YYREEE (reference sequence). The CDR3 runs to 13 residues. The CDR3 DNA sequence: TGTGCCAGCAGCTTGTCGCCCGCTCAGCCCCAGCATTTT. This sequence encodes CASSLSPAQPQHF.

The V gene is TRBV7-8, the J gene TRBJ1-6, with 7 bases aligning to TRBD1. The CDR3 is 16 amino acids. Trimming removed 2 bases from V and 8 bases from J; junction bases left unmatched: 9. Germline values: CDR1 SGHVS, CDR2 FQNEAQ. In DNA, the CDR3 is TGTGCCAGCAGCTTAACAGACAGGGTCCCGTATTCACCCCTCCACTTT. This sequence encodes CASSLTDRVPYSPLHF.

The chain is built from TRBV5-6 and TRBJ2-3; D is unclear. Germline CDR1 SGHDT, CDR2 YYEEEE. The V gene lost 6 bases and the J gene lost 3 bases, with 11 bases spanning the gap. The CDR3 is 13 residues long. This chain's CDR3 is CASTLTETDTQYF. The CDR3 DNA follows: TGTGCCAGCACCCTTACAGAGACAGATACGCAGTATTTT. The full variable domain, in which reference TRBV5-6 and TRBJ2-3 provide the parts outside the CDR3, is DAGVTQSPTHLIKTRGQQVTLRCSPKSGHDTVSWYQQALGQGPQFIFQYYEEEERQRGNFPDRFSGHQFPNYSSELNVNALLLGDSALYLCASTLTETDTQYFGPGTRLTVL.

The chain carries TRBV6-1 and TRBJ2-7; 8 nucleotides line up with TRBD1. Losses at the gene ends were 2 bases for V and 6 bases for J; bases not matched to a gene: 6. The CDR3 runs 14 residues. Germline V gene lookup returns CDR1 MNHNS and CDR2 SASEGT. The CDR3 loop is CASSEHPGGVEQYF. For the CDR3, the DNA is TGTGCCAGCAGTGAACACCCAGGGGGCGTCGAGCAGTACTTC.

The rearrangement uses TRBV5-8 and TRBJ1-1, with 7 nucleotides matching TRBD1. The CDR3 consists of 16 residues. V was clipped by 3 bases and J by 0 bases; unmatched bases: 8. Germline values: CDR1 SGHTS, CDR2 YDEGEE. CDR3 amino acids: CASSSNTGVLNTEAFF. In DNA, the CDR3 is TGTGCCAGCAGCTCTAACACAGGGGTTTTGAACACTGAAGCTTTCTTT.

V usage is TRBV5-6 and J usage is TRBJ2-2; D not certain. Between the trimmed V and J ends, which lost 1 base and 4 bases, there was a span of 17 bases. Germline V CDR1 and CDR2: SGHDT, YYEEEE. The CDR3 is made up of 17 amino acids. The CDR3 region is CASSLYPDTKLTGELFF. For the CDR3, the DNA is TGTGCCAGCAGCTTGTATCCCGACACCAAACTCACCGGGGAGCTGTTTTTT.

The chain is built from TRBV28 and TRBJ2-1, with 10 bases fitting TRBD2. Trimming at V came to 5 bases and at J to 5 bases, leaving 3 bases not matched to a gene. The CDR3 extends over 14 amino acids. Germline values: CDR1 MDHEN, CDR2 SYDVKM. CDR3 sequence (DNA): TGTGCCAGCAGTAGAGCGGGAGGGAACAATGAGCAGTTCTTC. This translates into CASSRAGGNNEQFF. Together with reference TRBV28 and TRBJ2-1, the CDR3 gives the full variable domain: DVKVTQSSRYLVKRTGEKVFLECVQDMDHENMFWYRQDPGLGLRLIYFSYDVKMKEKGDIPEGYSVSREKKERFSLILESASTNQTSMYLCASSRAGGNNEQFFGPGTRLTVL.

V gene TRBV18 combines with J gene TRBJ2-7, with 11 bases fitting TRBD1. Germline V lookup: CDR1 KGHSH, CDR2 LQKENI. The CDR3 has 14 amino acids. The V and J ends lost 4 bases and 6 bases, in that order; junction bases with no gene match: 5. This CDR3 reads CASSLGQGVGEQYF. The DNA of the CDR3 is TGTGCCAGCTCACTGGGACAGGGGGTCGGCGAGCAGTACTTC.

This clone has just one count. The rearrangement uses TRBV6-6 and TRBJ2-1; no clear D gene. Germline-derived CDR1 and CDR2 are MNHNY and SVGAGI (reference sequence). Trimming left V 4 bases short and J 7 bases short, with 11 bases between. This CDR3 spans 13 amino acids. The CDR3 nucleotides read TGTGCCAGCAGTTTTGACCCTGGGAATGAGCAGTTCTTC. Its translation: CASSFDPGNEQFF.

This clone was seen only a few times. CDR3: CASSSGFSGNTIYF. CDR3 in DNA: TGTGCCAGCAGTTCCGGTTTCTCTGGAAACACCATATATTTT. The chain carries TRBV7-2 and TRBJ1-3; no clear D gene. The CDR3 covers 14 residues. Germline lookup yields CDR1 SGHTA and CDR2 FQGNSA. V lost 6 bases, J lost 0 bases, and 9 bases lay in between.

This chain connects TRBV11-3 to TRBJ2-7, with a weak D call TRBD2 (6 bases). Between the trimmed V and J ends, which lost 4 bases and 3 bases, there was a span of 19 bases. CDR1 and CDR2 from the germline V gene are SGHNT and YENEEA. The CDR3 extends over 16 amino acids. CDR3 in DNA: TGTGCCAGCAGCTCTCAGGGACGCGGGACGATCTACGAGCAGTACTTC. Its protein product is CASSSQGRGTIYEQYF.

This clone was seen a handful of times. This chain links TRBV10-2 with TRBJ1-1; D is undetermined. V gave up 0 bases and J gave up 10 bases, with 12 bases separating them. Germline CDR1 WSHSY, CDR2 SAAADI. The CDR3 consists of 13 residues. CDR3 in DNA: TGCGCCAGCAGTGAGTCGCCGTTCCAAGTAGCTTTCTTT. It translates to CASSESPFQVAFF.

J is TRBJ1-4 and V is TRBV11-3, with a weak D call TRBD1 (5 bases). From germline, CDR1 is SGHNT and CDR2 YENEEA. This CDR3 is 15 amino acids long. The V end was cut by 3 bases, the J end by 5 bases, with 13 bases between. The CDR3 here is CASSFDGHLNEKLFF. In DNA, the CDR3 is TGTGCCAGCAGCTTTGATGGACACCTAAATGAAAAACTGTTTTTT.

This rearrangement joins TRBV15 to TRBJ1-5; D call uncertain. From germline, CDR1 is LNHNV and CDR2 YYDKDF (reference sequence). V was trimmed by 4 bases and J by 3 bases, leaving 10 bases between them. The CDR3 runs 14 residues. CDR3 sequence (DNA): TGTGCCACCAGCAAGGAGGGATTCAATCAGCCCCAGCATTTT. It yields the protein CATSKEGFNQPQHF.

This chain connects TRBV3-1 (or the pseudogene TRBV3-2) to TRBJ2-4; no clear D gene. CDR3 size: 14 residues. Germline CDR1 LGHDT, CDR2 YNNKEL (reference sequence). The germline V and J ends were trimmed by 2 bases and 7 bases, with 12 bases remaining between them. The CDR3 reads CASSQLDRRNIQYF. CDR3 DNA: TGTGCCAGCAGCCAACTAGACCGCCGTAACATTCAGTACTTC.

The rearrangement uses TRBV9 and TRBJ2-7; D tentatively fits TRBD1 or TRBD2 (5 bases each). V was clipped by 5 bases and J by 6 bases, with 21 bases between them. The germline gives CDR1 SGDLS, CDR2 YYNGEE. This CDR3 has 15 amino acids. DNA for the CDR3: TGTGCCAGCAGTATCGATTGGGACCTCGGAGCCGAGCAGTACTTC. The encoded protein is CASSIDWDLGAEQYF.

CDR3 nucleotide sequence: TGTGCCAGCAGTTTTTCGGGCAGGGAGGCTTTCTTT. Encoded protein: CASSFSGREAFF. The chain is built from TRBV12-3 or TRBV12-4 and TRBJ1-1; the D gene is possibly TRBD1 (5 bases). The CDR3 is 12 amino acids. V shed 3 bases and J shed 11 bases, with 13 bases lying between them.

The chain couples TRBV19 to TRBJ2-3; 8 bases align to TRBD2. Losses at the gene ends were 3 bases for V and 6 bases for J; bases not matched to a gene: 14. The germline V gene encodes CDR1 LNHDA and CDR2 SQIVND (reference sequence). The CDR3 extends over 17 amino acids. The DNA of the CDR3 is TGTGCCAGTAGTATGGAGCGGGGGCACACGCAAAAGGATACGCAGTATTTT. Its protein is CASSMERGHTQKDTQYF.